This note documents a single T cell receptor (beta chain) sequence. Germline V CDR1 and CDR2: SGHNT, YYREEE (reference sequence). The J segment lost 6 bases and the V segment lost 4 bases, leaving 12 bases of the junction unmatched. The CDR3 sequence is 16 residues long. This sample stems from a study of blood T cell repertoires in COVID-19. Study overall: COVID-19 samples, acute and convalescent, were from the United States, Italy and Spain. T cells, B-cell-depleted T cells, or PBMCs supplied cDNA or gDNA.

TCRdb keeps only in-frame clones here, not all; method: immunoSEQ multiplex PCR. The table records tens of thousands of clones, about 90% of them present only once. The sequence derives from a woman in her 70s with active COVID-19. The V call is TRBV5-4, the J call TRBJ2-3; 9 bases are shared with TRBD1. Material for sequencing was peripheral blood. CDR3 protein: CASSEEGQGRRDTQYF. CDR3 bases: TGTGCCAGCAGCGAAGAGGGACAGGGCCGACGGGATACGCAGTATTTT.